This passage covers 32 T cell receptor beta chains from one sample sequenced in a study of vaccination and CD4 T cells after COVID-19. Treatment described: approximately nine-day PBMC culture with coronavirus spike peptide pools or control peptides (ViraFEST assay). These receptors have no known antigen. Cultured CD4+ T cell DNA was sequenced using the Oncomine TCR Beta short-read assay. A single record per CDR3 protein comes from TCRdb applying MiXCR to the PCR reads. The sample includes 7,500 to 10,000 distinct CDR3 sequences, roughly 50% of them seen just once. The specimen sequenced was CD4+ T cells from blood, cultured in vitro. Receptors originate from a human donor who had recovered from COVID-19.

The genes are TRBV19 and TRBJ2-1, with 11 bases identical to TRBD2. Trimming removed 6 bases from V and 4 bases from J; junction bases left unmatched: 5. Looked up from germline, CDR1 is LNHDA and CDR2 is SQIVND (reference sequence). CDR3 size: 15 residues. The CDR3 nucleotides read TGTGCCAGTAGAGAACTAGCGGGAGATTACAATGAGCAGTTCTTC. It yields the protein CASRELAGDYNEQFF.

Only a few counts were recorded for this clonotype. V usage is TRBV7-3 and J usage is TRBJ2-2; 8 positions match TRBD2. V gave up 5 bases and J gave up 1 base; unmatched junction bases: 3. The CDR3 sequence is 15 residues long. In germline, CDR1 is SGHTA, CDR2 FQGTGA. The CDR3 coding sequence is TGTGCCAGCAGCGCCGGGGGGGAGAACACCGGGGAGCTGTTTTTT. Translation: CASSAGGENTGELFF.

This chain joins TRBV4-2 and TRBJ2-7; D is unresolved. The ends were cut back, 0 bases at V and 2 bases at J, with 11 bases in the middle. CDR3 length equals 15 residues. Germline CDR1 LGHNA, CDR2 YNFKEQ. The CDR3 coding sequence is TGTGCCAGCAGCCAAGATCCGCTGACCGCCTACGAGCAGTACTTC. It codes for CASSQDPLTAYEQYF.

The sample holds one count of this clonotype. The chain joins TRBV6-1 to TRBJ1-2; a weak D match, TRBD1 (6 bases). V lost 2 bases and J lost 2, with 15 bases in between. CDR3 length equals 16 residues. The germline V gene has CDR1 MNHNS and CDR2 SASEGT. Here the CDR3 DNA reads TGTGCCAGCAGTGAACTCTCTTCCGGACAGAACTATGGCTACACCTTC. This sequence encodes CASSELSSGQNYGYTF.

The CDR3 DNA is TGTGCCAGCAGCTTTGACTCTGGTTACGAGCAGTACTTC. Residues: CASSFDSGYEQYF. The V call is TRBV7-9, the J call TRBJ2-7; D is uncertain. Deletions cut 3 bases from V and 4 bases from J, with 10 bases between. Germline CDR1 reads SEHNR; CDR2 reads FQNEAQ (reference sequence). CDR3 length: 13 residues.

This chain links TRBV4-1 with TRBJ2-2; possible D gene TRBD2, 5 bases. V was shortened by 3 bases and J by 7 bases, with 15 bases between the two germline ends. The CDR3 runs 15 residues. Germline-derived CDR1 and CDR2 are MGHRA and YSYEKL. The CDR3 region has the DNA TGCGCCAGCAGCCACCCTAGCTTTTCGGGCGGGGAGCTGTTTTTT. This encodes CASSHPSFSGGELFF.

This clonotype was recorded a few times. In DNA, the CDR3 is TGTGCCAGCAGCCTCGGGACGGGGGATTCACCCCTCCACTTT. This encodes CASSLGTGDSPLHF. The V gene is TRBV7-6, the J gene TRBJ1-6; D perhaps matches TRBD1 (5 bases). CDR1 and CDR2 from the germline V gene are SGHVS and FNYEAQ. Between the trimmed V and J ends, which lost 5 bases and 8 bases, there was a span of 13 bases. The CDR3 runs 14 residues.

This clonotype was counted a few times. The chain recombines TRBV10-1 with TRBJ1-1, with D hard to call. Germline V CDR1 and CDR2: WNHNN, SYGVQD (reference sequence). V was shortened by 9 bases and J by 4 bases, with 9 bases between the two germline ends. The CDR3 runs 11 residues. The CDR3 protein is CASSYGTEAFF. CDR3 in DNA: TGCGCCAGTAGTTATGGCACTGAAGCTTTCTTT.

The sample holds a few counts of this clonotype. The rearrangement links TRBV7-2 to TRBJ2-1; 7 bases align to TRBD1. The CDR3 covers 14 residues. Germline V gene sequence: CDR1 SGHTA, CDR2 FQGNSA. J lost 3 bases, V lost 5 bases, and 4 bases had no gene match. For the CDR3, the DNA is TGTGCCAGCAGCCCTCGGACAGGCTACAATGAGCAGTTCTTC. Protein: CASSPRTGYNEQFF.

The gene calls are TRBV11-3 and TRBJ2-2; 8 nucleotides align to TRBD2. The V segment lost 3 bases and the J segment 2 bases; nucleotides outside the gene matches: 5. In germline, CDR1 is SGHNT, CDR2 YENEEA. This CDR3 has 16 amino acids. CDR3 DNA sequence: TGTGCCAGCAGCTTCGCCGGGACTAGTAACACCGGGGAGCTGTTTTTT. This codes for CASSFAGTSNTGELFF.

A few counts support this clonotype. The V call is TRBV5-1, the J call TRBJ1-6; TRBD1 matches 9 bases. Per the germline V gene, CDR1 is SGHRS and CDR2 is YFSETQ. V shed 3 bases, J shed 6 bases, and the junction held 7 bases outside the gene matches. CDR3 length: 16 amino acids. CDR3 loop: CASSSTPDRGNSPLHF. In DNA form, the CDR3 reads TGCGCCAGCAGCTCTACGCCGGACAGGGGTAATTCACCCCTCCACTTT.

The genes are TRBV7-2 and TRBJ1-2; no reliable D call. Germline values: CDR1 SGHTA, CDR2 FQGNSA. Trimming removed 1 base at V and 8 bases at J, with 11 bases between. The CDR3 is made up of 13 amino acids. The CDR3: CASSLVGGLGYTF. The CDR3 bases are TGTGCCAGCAGCTTAGTAGGCGGGCTGGGCTACACCTTC.

V usage is TRBV19 and J usage is TRBJ1-1, with D tentatively TRBD1 (5 bases). The CDR3 is 17 amino acids. Germline-derived CDR1 and CDR2 are LNHDA and SQIVND (reference sequence). Trimming pared 3 bases from V and 3 bases from J, leaving 20 bases between. CDR3 sequence: CASSIPNPGLTHTEAFF. The DNA of the CDR3 is TGTGCCAGTAGTATCCCCAATCCGGGACTCACGCACACTGAAGCTTTCTTT.

The genes are TRBV20-1 and TRBJ2-1; tentatively, D is TRBD2 (5 bases). Germline CDR1 reads DFQATT; CDR2 reads SNEGSKA (reference sequence). The CDR3 consists of 14 residues. The germline V and J ends were trimmed by 5 bases and 4 bases, with 15 bases remaining between them. CDR3 sequence: CSARARAAYNEQFF. CDR3 DNA: TGCAGTGCTCGTGCGCGGGCGGCATACAATGAGCAGTTCTTC.

V usage is TRBV2 and J usage is TRBJ1-2, with D perhaps matching TRBD1 (5 bases). CDR3 length: 11 residues. V lost 8 bases to trimming and J lost 3 bases, with 7 bases between them. Germline V gene data show CDR1 as SNHLY and CDR2 as FYNNEI. The CDR3 spells CASGGDYGYTF. CDR3 DNA: TGTGCCAGCGGGGGGGACTATGGCTACACCTTC.

The J gene is TRBJ1-5, the V gene TRBV6-1; no definite D call. Trimming took 6 bases from V and 4 from J, leaving 7 bases between them. Germline loops: CDR1 MNHNS, CDR2 SASEGT. This CDR3 has 12 amino acids. This CDR3 reads CASRDANQPQHF. The CDR3 coding sequence is TGTGCCAGCAGGGATGCTAATCAGCCCCAGCATTTT.

The chain carries TRBV3-1 and TRBJ2-5, with TRBD1 matching 9 bases. The CDR3 is 20 amino acids. CDR1 and CDR2 from the germline V gene are LGHDT and YNNKEL (reference sequence). Losses at the gene ends were 0 bases for V and 4 bases for J; bases not matched to a gene: 18. CDR3 residues: CASSQEQSGQGKTSRETQYF. CDR3 DNA: TGTGCCAGCAGCCAAGAGCAATCGGGACAGGGCAAGACTAGCAGAGAGACCCAGTACTTC.

This clonotype appeared a few times. The V gene is TRBV6-1, the J gene TRBJ1-5; 8 bases are a match to TRBD1. The CDR3 extends over 16 amino acids. V was pared by 4 bases and J by 0 bases, with 5 bases of the junction left unmatched. The germline gives CDR1 MNHNS, CDR2 SASEGT. This CDR3 is CASSVAGTGSNQPQHF. As DNA, the CDR3 is TGTGCCAGCAGTGTAGCCGGGACAGGTAGCAATCAGCCCCAGCATTTT.

The chain is built from TRBV28 and TRBJ1-6, with TRBD1 as a possible D gene (5 bases). Germline V gene data show CDR1 as MDHEN and CDR2 as SYDVKM. The V gene lost 2 bases and the J gene lost 7 bases, with 12 bases spanning the gap. The CDR3 covers 15 residues. As DNA, the CDR3 is TGTGCCAGCAGTTTAGGGGGGGTGTGGAATTCACCCCTCCACTTT. This encodes CASSLGGVWNSPLHF.

This clonotype was seen only a few times. The V and J genes are TRBV15 and TRBJ1-4; D is ambiguous. V was shortened by 0 bases and J by 6 bases, with 11 bases between the two germline ends. Germline CDR1 LNHNV, CDR2 YYDKDF (reference sequence). This CDR3 region has 15 residues. The CDR3 sequence is CATSRDVGWDEKLFF. In nucleotides, the CDR3 is TGTGCCACCAGCAGAGATGTGGGGTGGGATGAAAAACTGTTTTTT.

This chain connects TRBV6-5 to TRBJ1-1; D not certain. CDR3 length equals 14 residues. Germline CDR1 is MNHEY and CDR2 is SVGAGI. Trimming shortened V by 2 bases and J by 1 base, and 8 bases separated the two germline ends. This CDR3 reads CASSYVAGNTEAFF. The DNA of the CDR3 is TGTGCCAGCAGTTACGTTGCGGGGAACACTGAAGCTTTCTTT.

This chain joins TRBV7-8 and TRBJ1-2, with TRBD1 matching 9 bases. Germline V lookup: CDR1 SGHVS, CDR2 FQNEAQ. This CDR3 comprises 15 residues. V gave up 3 bases and J gave up 8 bases; unmatched junction bases: 10. This CDR3 is CASSFVLQGAGGYTF. The CDR3 DNA reads as TGTGCCAGCAGCTTCGTCCTACAGGGGGCCGGGGGCTACACCTTC.

The V call is TRBV19, the J call TRBJ2-7, with TRBD1 matching 9 bases. The J segment lost 4 bases and the V segment lost 8 bases, leaving 6 bases of the junction unmatched. Germline CDR1 reads LNHDA; CDR2 reads SQIVND (reference sequence). This CDR3 is built from 13 residues. For the CDR3, the DNA is TGTGCCAGTTCTGGACAGGGGATTTACGAGCAGTACTTC. It yields the protein CASSGQGIYEQYF.

The chain has TRBV7-2 and TRBJ2-2; D remains unclear. Germline CDR1 is SGHTA and CDR2 is FQGNSA. Trimming took off 6 bases at V and 6 bases at J, with 8 bases between the two ends. This CDR3 comprises 12 residues. The CDR3 protein is CASRSRAGELFF. The CDR3, as DNA: TGTGCCAGCAGATCAAGGGCCGGGGAGCTGTTTTTT.

This clonotype appeared once. The gene calls are TRBV7-8 and TRBJ1-5; a possible D gene is TRBD1 (5 bases). Germline CDR1 reads SGHVS; CDR2 reads FQNEAQ. CDR3 length equals 17 residues. The V and J ends lost 5 bases and 0 bases respectively, with 17 bases between them. For the CDR3, the DNA is TGTGCCAGCAGCAAACGGGCAGGGCCCTATAGCAATCAGCCCCAGCATTTT. Translating it yields CASSKRAGPYSNQPQHF.

The gene calls are TRBV19 and TRBJ2-2; TRBD1 is a possible D gene (6 bases). Germline V CDR1 and CDR2: LNHDA, SQIVND (reference sequence). The CDR3 runs 17 residues. The V and J ends lost 3 bases and 4 bases respectively, with 18 bases between them. DNA of the CDR3: TGTGCCAGTAGTATTTTTAGGGTACAGGGTGGCACCGGGGAGCTGTTTTTT. It codes for CASSIFRVQGGTGELFF.

The chain combines TRBV7-2 with TRBJ1-3; 9 bases map to TRBD1. The germline V gene has CDR1 SGHTA and CDR2 FQGNSA. The V and J ends lost 1 base and 0 bases, in that order; junction bases with no gene match: 13. The CDR3 loop spans 20 amino acids. Written as DNA, the CDR3 is TGTGCCAGCAGCTTAGTCCCGGGACAGGGACCTATTGACTCTGGAAACACCATATATTTT. This encodes CASSLVPGQGPIDSGNTIYF.

The V call is TRBV20-1, the J call TRBJ2-3; TRBD2 matches 8 bases. The CDR3 contains 16 residues. V lost 5 bases to trimming and J lost 2 bases; unmatched junction nucleotides: 12. Germline V gene data show CDR1 as DFQATT and CDR2 as SNEGSKA (reference sequence). CDR3 sequence (DNA): TGCAGTGCTCGTCGGGGGGGCCTTATTCTCACAGATACGCAGTATTTT. This sequence encodes CSARRGGLILTDTQYF.

V gene TRBV6-1 combines with J gene TRBJ2-7, with 7 bases matching TRBD1. With V trimmed by 5 bases and J by 3 bases, 10 bases remained unmatched. CDR3 length equals 15 residues. Germline V lookup: CDR1 MNHNS, CDR2 SASEGT. CDR3 in DNA: TGTGCCAGCAGTCCCCCCGAGGCAGGGGGCTACGAGCAGTACTTC. Amino acid sequence: CASSPPEAGGYEQYF.

The V call is TRBV7-8, the J call TRBJ2-7; TRBD1 matches at 8 bases. Losses at the gene ends were 4 bases for V and 7 bases for J; bases not matched to a gene: 6. The CDR3 runs to 13 residues. CDR1 is SGHVS, CDR2 FQNEAQ, per germline. CDR3 loop: CASSSDRVREQYF. Written as DNA, the CDR3 is TGTGCCAGCAGCTCGGACAGGGTCAGGGAGCAGTACTTC.

This clonotype showed up just a few times. This chain links TRBV21-1 with TRBJ2-4; TRBD1 is taken as the D call from the table, unchecked against the DNA. TRBV21-1 corresponds to a pseudogene. The CDR3 is 16 amino acids. CDR3 in DNA: TGTGCCAGCAGCACCACAGGGTTAGGAGCCAAAAACATTCAGTACTTC. Translation gives CASSTTGLGAKNIQYF.

This clonotype was seen only a few times. This chain connects TRBV24-1 to TRBJ1-2, with 10 bases that match TRBD1. The CDR3 is 15 amino acids. The germline gives CDR1 KGHDR, CDR2 SFDVKD. Losses at the gene ends were 5 bases for V and 0 bases for J; bases not matched to a gene: 2. This CDR3 reads CATSGGTGANYGYTF. DNA for the CDR3: TGTGCCACCAGTGGTGGGACAGGGGCTAACTATGGCTACACCTTC.